Listed here are 16 T cell receptor beta chains from one sample, sequenced in a study of vaccination and CD4 T cells after COVID-19. Described time point: late sampling 161 to 241 days after vaccination in a few convalescent patients. Treatment meaning: approximately 11-day PBMC culture with coronavirus spike peptide pools or control peptides (ViraFEST assay). Their recognized antigens are unknown. Cultured CD4+ T cell DNA was sequenced using the Oncomine TCR Beta short-read assay. TCRdb re-called the PCR reads with MiXCR, one entry per CDR3 protein. Among roughly 20,000 distinct CDR3 sequences, roughly 45% were seen once, and the ten largest hold 9.9%. Sequenced here: CD4+ T cells from blood, cultured in vitro, sampled about 7 months after SARS-CoV-2 vaccination. The receptors stem from a human donor who had recovered from COVID-19.

Only a few counts were recorded for this clonotype. The rearrangement joins TRBV6-5 to TRBJ2-1, with 13 positions matching TRBD2. The V gene's germline CDR1 is MNHEY and CDR2 SVGAGI. V shed 2 bases, J shed 6 bases, and the junction held 1 base outside the gene matches. The CDR3 extends over 15 amino acids. CDR3 sequence: CASSYRTSGGNEQFF. CDR3 sequence (DNA): TGTGCCAGCAGTTACCGGACTAGCGGGGGCAATGAGCAGTTCTTC.

This chain joins TRBV7-3 and TRBJ2-5, with D perhaps matching TRBD2 (5 bases). Germline loops: CDR1 SGHTA, CDR2 FQGTGA. CDR3 size: 13 residues. The ends were cut back, 0 bases at V and 5 bases at J, with 7 bases in the middle. The CDR3 region is CASSLTRAETQYF. CDR3 DNA: TGTGCCAGCAGCTTAACGAGGGCGGAGACCCAGTACTTC.

This clonotype was found a few times. The chain employs TRBV7-9 and TRBJ2-6; no firm D call. CDR3 length: 16 amino acids. The V end was cut by 2 bases, the J end by 0 bases, with 8 bases between. CDR1 is SEHNR and CDR2 is FQNEAQ in the germline V gene (reference sequence). This CDR3 reads CASSLSYGSGANVLTF. CDR3 sequence (DNA): TGTGCCAGCAGCTTATCCTACGGCTCTGGGGCCAACGTCCTGACTTTC.

The table lists this clonotype with a few counts. This chain links TRBV28 with TRBJ2-5, with a weak D call TRBD2 (6 bases). V was pared by 2 bases and J by 5 bases, with 12 bases between. Germline values: CDR1 MDHEN, CDR2 SYDVKM. The CDR3 length is 14 residues. CDR3 bases: TGTGCCAGCAGTTTACGACTAGTGCGGGAGACCCAGTACTTC. It translates to CASSLRLVRETQYF.

This clonotype was recorded a few times. The V and J genes are TRBV28 and TRBJ1-6; 9 nucleotides line up with TRBD1. Per germline, CDR1 MDHEN and CDR2 SYDVKM. The trim removed 4 bases at V and 10 bases at J, leaving 11 bases unmatched. The CDR3 extends over 16 amino acids. The DNA for the CDR3 is TGTGCCAGCAGTTCCGGAGGGACAGGGCTTCGGTCACCCCTCCACTTT. This translates into CASSSGGTGLRSPLHF.

The genes are TRBV7-8 and TRBJ2-1; D might be TRBD2 (5 bases). V lost 3 bases, J lost 6 bases, and 27 bases lay in between. The germline gives CDR1 SGHVS, CDR2 FQNEAQ. This CDR3 contains 19 residues. In DNA, the CDR3 is TGTGCCAGCAGCTTCGGCTTTTCGTCCGCGAGACTAACTTCCAATGAGCAGTTCTTC. Translation: CASSFGFSSARLTSNEQFF.

The V gene is TRBV6-1, the J gene TRBJ1-5; D is undetermined. The germline CDR1 and CDR2 sequences are MNHNS and SASEGT. CDR3 length: 16 residues. Trimming shortened V by 0 bases and J by 3 bases, and 12 bases separated the two germline ends. The CDR3 bases are TGTGCCAGCAGTGAAGCGGACCTTCCGCCCAATCAGCCCCAGCATTTT. It encodes CASSEADLPPNQPQHF.

The chain employs TRBV7-2 and TRBJ2-1; TRBD2 aligns across 7 bases. The CDR3 loop spans 14 amino acids. Germline V lookup: CDR1 SGHTA, CDR2 FQGNSA. Trimming cost V 6 bases and J 5 bases; bases outside gene matches: 7. The DNA of the CDR3 is TGTGCCAGCAGGGAGCGGGGATGGGACAATGAGCAGTTCTTC. Translating it yields CASRERGWDNEQFF.

The chain combines TRBV15 with TRBJ1-2; unclear D gene. The CDR3 sequence is 14 residues long. The germline V and J ends were trimmed by 0 bases and 2 bases, with 7 bases remaining between them. CDR1 LNHNV and CDR2 YYDKDF come from the germline V gene (reference sequence). CDR3 region: CATSRDTANYGYTF. The CDR3 DNA reads as TGTGCCACCAGCAGAGATACAGCGAACTATGGCTACACCTTC. The whole variable domain, filled in from reference TRBV15 and TRBJ1-2, reads DAMVIQNPRYQVTQFGKPVTLSCSQTLNHNVMYWYQQKSSQAPKLLFHYYDKDFNNEADTPDNFQSRRPNTSFCFLDIRSPGLGDTAMYLCATSRDTANYGYTFGSGTRLTVV.

The rearrangement uses TRBV15 and TRBJ2-2, with D possibly matching TRBD2 (6 bases). V gave up 3 bases and J gave up 6 bases, with 14 bases separating them. CDR1 is LNHNV, CDR2 YYDKDF, per germline (reference sequence). The CDR3 is made up of 15 amino acids. The CDR3 protein is CATSSGGKGSGELFF. The CDR3 nucleotides read TGTGCCACCAGCAGCGGGGGAAAGGGGTCCGGGGAGCTGTTTTTT.

The chain uses TRBV20-1 and TRBJ1-5, with 11 bases lining up with TRBD1. CDR1 and CDR2 from the germline V gene are DFQATT and SNEGSKA (reference sequence). The CDR3 length is 13 residues. V lost 6 bases and J lost 4; bases outside the gene matches: 2. The CDR3 coding sequence is TGCAGTGCGGGGACAGGGGGGAATCAGCCCCAGCATTTT. This translates into CSAGTGGNQPQHF.

The rearrangement uses TRBV10-3 and TRBJ2-5; 7 bases are a match to TRBD1. There are 14 residues in the CDR3. CDR1 is ENHRY and CDR2 is SYGVKD in the germline V gene. V was clipped by 8 bases and J by 1 base; unmatched bases: 7. The CDR3 here is CAIARGQTQETQYF. The CDR3 bases are TGTGCCATCGCTAGGGGACAGACCCAAGAGACCCAGTACTTC.

This chain joins TRBV27 and TRBJ1-6; TRBD1 matches 9 bases. The V segment lost 6 bases and the J segment 0 bases; nucleotides outside the gene matches: 9. The V gene's germline CDR1 is MNHEY and CDR2 SMNVEV (reference sequence). This CDR3 contains 18 residues. CDR3 protein: CASRTEGTGSSYNSPLHF. The DNA for the CDR3 is TGTGCCAGCAGGACGGAGGGGACAGGGAGCTCCTATAATTCACCCCTCCACTTT.

The chain carries TRBV6-1 and TRBJ1-2, with TRBD1 identical over 8 bases. V lost 5 bases and J lost 4; bases outside the gene matches: 12. The CDR3 is made up of 16 amino acids. The germline CDR1 and CDR2 sequences are MNHNS and SASEGT. The CDR3 DNA is TGTGCCAGCAGTCCGCCGGGACAGGCCTCATCCTATGGCTACACCTTC. This encodes CASSPPGQASSYGYTF.

This clonotype has only a few counts. The chain employs TRBV20-1 and TRBJ2-1, with D possibly being TRBD2 (6 bases). V lost 6 bases, J lost 9 bases, and 24 bases lay in between. The germline CDR1 and CDR2 sequences are DFQATT and SNEGSKA (reference sequence). This CDR3 is 15 amino acids long. CDR3 residues: CSAQIRTTRVREQFF. Here the CDR3 DNA reads TGCAGTGCCCAAATTCGAACGACTAGAGTTCGTGAGCAGTTCTTC.

This chain uses TRBV20-1 with TRBJ2-3; D is uncertain. The CDR3 runs 10 residues. Germline V gene data show CDR1 as DFQATT and CDR2 as SNEGSKA (reference sequence). V was pared by 7 bases and J by 0 bases, with 2 bases between. This CDR3 is CSGSTDTQYF. DNA for the CDR3: TGCAGTGGTAGCACAGATACGCAGTATTTT.